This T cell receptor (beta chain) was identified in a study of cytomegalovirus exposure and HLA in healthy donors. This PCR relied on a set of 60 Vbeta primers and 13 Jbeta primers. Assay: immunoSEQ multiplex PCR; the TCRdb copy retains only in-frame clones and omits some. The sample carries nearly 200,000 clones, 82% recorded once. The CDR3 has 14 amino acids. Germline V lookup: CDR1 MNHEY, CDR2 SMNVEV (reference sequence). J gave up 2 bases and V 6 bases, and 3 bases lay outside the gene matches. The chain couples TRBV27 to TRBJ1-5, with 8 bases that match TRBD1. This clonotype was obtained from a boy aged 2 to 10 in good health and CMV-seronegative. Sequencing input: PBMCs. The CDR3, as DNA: TGTGCCAGCAGCATGGACAGGGGCAATCAGCCCCAGCATTTT. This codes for CASSMDRGNQPQHF.